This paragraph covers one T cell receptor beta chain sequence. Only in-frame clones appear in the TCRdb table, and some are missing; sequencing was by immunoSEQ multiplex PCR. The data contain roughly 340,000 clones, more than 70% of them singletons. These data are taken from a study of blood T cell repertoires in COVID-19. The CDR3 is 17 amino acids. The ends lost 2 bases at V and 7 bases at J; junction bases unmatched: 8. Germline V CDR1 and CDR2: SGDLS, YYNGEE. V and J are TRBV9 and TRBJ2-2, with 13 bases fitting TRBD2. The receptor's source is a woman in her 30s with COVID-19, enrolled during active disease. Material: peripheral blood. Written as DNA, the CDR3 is TGTGCCAGCAGCGTCGGACTAGCGGGAGCCGGGGGCGGGGAGCTGTTTTTT. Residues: CASSVGLAGAGGGELFF.